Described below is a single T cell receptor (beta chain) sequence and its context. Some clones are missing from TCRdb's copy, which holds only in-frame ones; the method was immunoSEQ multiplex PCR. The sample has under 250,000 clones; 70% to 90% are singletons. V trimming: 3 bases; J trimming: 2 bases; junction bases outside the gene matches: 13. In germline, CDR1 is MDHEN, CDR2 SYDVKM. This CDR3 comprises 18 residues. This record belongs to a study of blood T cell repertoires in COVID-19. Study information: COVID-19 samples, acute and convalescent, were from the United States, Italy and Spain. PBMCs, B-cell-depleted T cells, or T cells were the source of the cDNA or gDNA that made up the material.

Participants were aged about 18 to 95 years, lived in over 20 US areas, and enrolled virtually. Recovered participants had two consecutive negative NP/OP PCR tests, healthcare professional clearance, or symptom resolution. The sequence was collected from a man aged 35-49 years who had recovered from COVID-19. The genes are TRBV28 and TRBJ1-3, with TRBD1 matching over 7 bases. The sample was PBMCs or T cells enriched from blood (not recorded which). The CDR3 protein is CASSLVLLDRVPGNTIYF. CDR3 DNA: TGTGCCAGCAGTTTGGTCCTCCTAGACAGGGTACCTGGAAACACCATATATTTT. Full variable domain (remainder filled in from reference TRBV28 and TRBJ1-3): DVKVTQSSRYLVKRTGEKVFLECVQDMDHENMFWYRQDPGLGLRLIYFSYDVKMKEKGDIPEGYSVSREKKERFSLILESASTNQTSMYLCASSLVLLDRVPGNTIYFGEGSWLTVV.